This T cell receptor beta chain was sequenced during a study of blood T cell repertoires in COVID-19 (dated by TCRdb to 2020 to 2022). Turning to the overall study: Samples covering the acute and convalescent phases of COVID-19 were provided by collaborators in the United States, Italy and Spain. The prospective study material was composed of cDNA or gDNA derived from T cells, B-cell-depleted T cells, or PBMCs. The dataset comprised deeply sampled blood TCRbeta repertoires from subjects exposed to, actively infected with, or recovered from COVID-19. The repertoires were made available in a free public database intended to serve as a resource for research on the immune response to SARS-CoV-2. Samples were obtained from the ongoing ImmuneRACE study (first 160 participants) and from about 1,300 subjects provided by 6 global collaborators. A de-identified subject ID, COVID-19 status, age in years and sex were almost always included in the sample metadata. Where HLA class I and class II types were available, the types were taken from metadata supplied by the sample provider, not from assay-based typing.

Collaborating institutions collected whole blood in K2EDTA tubes following their own protocols. For TCRbeta analysis, collaborator samples were shipped as frozen whole blood, as isolated PBMCs, or as DNA extracted from either sample type. Remarks on this clone: No antigen is known for it. No clone much larger than this one lies a single base away; base qualities are absent.

CDR1 is given as SGHDT and CDR2 as YYEEEE, both from the germline V gene. From the cysteine through the phenylalanine, the CDR3 covers 14 amino acids. Only the CDR3 DNA stays, 42 bases, in frame from base 1. The junction carries 8 bases between V and J, which are trimmed by 2 bases and 0 bases respectively. What the authors observed across the whole study: How much clinical and demographic metadata was included differed by source and by participant, and the metadata was provided uncurated.

TCRbeta CDR3 regions were amplified from genomic DNA using the immunoSEQ Assay, a bias-controlled multiplex PCR. The study's processing was this. The number of nucleated cells in each sample was estimated from the amplification of reference gene primers within the assay. To quantify the absolute abundance of each unique TCRbeta CDR3 rearrangement, sequence reads were collapsed and filtered. Productive Simpson clonality was computed per sample as the square root of Simpson's diversity index over productive rearrangements. Imported from immuneACCESS, the table was reduced by TCRdb to in-frame sequences with V and J called. These copies leave out some clones; in studies compared against another copy, an unresolved V gene accounts for under half, and the cause of the remainder is not known. V and J calls and clone size follow that table, whereas D and trimming were derived from the DNA. The sample table records a few hundred thousand clones; approximately 85% of these occur just once. The leading ten clones occupy over 9% of the sample.

Sequenced sample: peripheral blood. This receptor was identified in a man older than 75 with acute or convalescent COVID-19. Recombination joined TRBV5-6 with TRBJ1-1; TRBD1 is a weak D gene call, 5 bases matching. At the DNA level, the sequence is TGTGCCAGCAGCTTACGACAGCTGAACACTGAAGCTTTCTTT. This gives the protein CASSLRQLNTEAFF.